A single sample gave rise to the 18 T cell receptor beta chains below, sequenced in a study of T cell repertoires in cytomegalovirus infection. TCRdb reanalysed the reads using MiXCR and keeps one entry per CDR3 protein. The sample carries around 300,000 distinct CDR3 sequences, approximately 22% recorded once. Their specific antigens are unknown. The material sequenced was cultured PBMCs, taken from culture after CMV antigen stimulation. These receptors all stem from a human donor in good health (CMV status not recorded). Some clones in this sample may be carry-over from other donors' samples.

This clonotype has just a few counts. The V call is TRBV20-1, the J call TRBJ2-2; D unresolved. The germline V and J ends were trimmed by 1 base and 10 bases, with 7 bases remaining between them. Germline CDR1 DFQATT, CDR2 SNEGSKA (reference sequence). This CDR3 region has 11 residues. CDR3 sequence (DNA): TGCAGTGCTAGAGCATCCGCGGAGCTGTTTTTT. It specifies CSARASAELFF.

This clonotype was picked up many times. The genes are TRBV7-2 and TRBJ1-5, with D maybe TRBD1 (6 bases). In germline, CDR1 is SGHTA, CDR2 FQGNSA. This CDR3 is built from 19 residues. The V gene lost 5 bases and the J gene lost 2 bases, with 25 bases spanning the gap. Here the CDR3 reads CASSPVAGAPKMGNQPQHF. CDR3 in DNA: TGTGCCAGCAGCCCCGTTGCAGGGGCTCCGAAAATGGGCAATCAGCCCCAGCATTTT.

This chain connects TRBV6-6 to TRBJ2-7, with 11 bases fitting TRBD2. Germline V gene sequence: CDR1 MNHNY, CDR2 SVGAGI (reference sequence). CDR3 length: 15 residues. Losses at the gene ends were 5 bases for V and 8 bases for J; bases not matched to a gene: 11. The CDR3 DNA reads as TGTGCCAGCAGTGTGGGACTAGCGGTTGCCGCCAAGCAGTACGTC. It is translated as CASSVGLAVAAKQYV.

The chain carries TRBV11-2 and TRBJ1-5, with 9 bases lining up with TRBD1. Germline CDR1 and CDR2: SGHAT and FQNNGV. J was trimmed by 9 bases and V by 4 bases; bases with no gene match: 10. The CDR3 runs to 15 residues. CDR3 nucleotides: TGTGCCAGCAGCTCAGGACAGGGGCCGCCCATGCCCCAGCATTTT. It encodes CASSSGQGPPMPQHF.

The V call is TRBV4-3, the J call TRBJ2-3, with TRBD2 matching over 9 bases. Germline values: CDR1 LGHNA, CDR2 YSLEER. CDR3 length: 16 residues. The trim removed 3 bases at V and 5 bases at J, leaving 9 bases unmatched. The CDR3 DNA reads TGCGCCAGCAGCCAGTTAGCGGGAGCCTCTGGAGATACGCAGTATTTT. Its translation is CASSQLAGASGDTQYF.

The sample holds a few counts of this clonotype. CDR3 residues: CASSLILGATDTQYF. In DNA, the CDR3 is TGTGCCAGCAGCCTTATACTGGGGGCGACAGATACGCAGTATTTT. V and J are TRBV12-3 or TRBV12-4 and TRBJ2-3, with a weak D call TRBD1 (6 bases). The CDR3 covers 15 residues. Trimming left V 6 bases short and J 3 bases short, with 16 bases between.

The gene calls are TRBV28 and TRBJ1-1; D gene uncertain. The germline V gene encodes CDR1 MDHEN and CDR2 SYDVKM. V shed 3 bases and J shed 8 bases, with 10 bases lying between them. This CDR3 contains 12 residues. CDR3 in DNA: TGTGCCAGCAGTTTTGGAGTACGGGAAGCTTTCTTT. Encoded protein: CASSFGVREAFF.

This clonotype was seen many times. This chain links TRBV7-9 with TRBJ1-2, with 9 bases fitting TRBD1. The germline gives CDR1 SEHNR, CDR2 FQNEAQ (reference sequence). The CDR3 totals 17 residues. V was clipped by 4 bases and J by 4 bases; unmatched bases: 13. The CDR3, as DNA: TGTGCCAGCAGCTCGTCCGGGACAGGGACAGGCGTCTATGGCTACACCTTC. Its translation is CASSSSGTGTGVYGYTF.

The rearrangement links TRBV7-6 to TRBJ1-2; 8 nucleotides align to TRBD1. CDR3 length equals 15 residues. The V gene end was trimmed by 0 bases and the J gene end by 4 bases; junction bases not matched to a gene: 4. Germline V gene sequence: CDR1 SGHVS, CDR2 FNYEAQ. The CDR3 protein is CASSLAGDRTYGYTF. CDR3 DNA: TGTGCCAGCAGCTTAGCGGGGGACAGGACCTATGGCTACACCTTC. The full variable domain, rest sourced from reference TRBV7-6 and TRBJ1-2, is GAGVSQSPRYKVTKRGQDVALRCDPISGHVSLYWYRQALGQGPEFLTYFNYEAQQDKSGLPNDRFSAERPEGSISTLTIQRTEQRDSAMYRCASSLAGDRTYGYTFGSGTRLTVV.

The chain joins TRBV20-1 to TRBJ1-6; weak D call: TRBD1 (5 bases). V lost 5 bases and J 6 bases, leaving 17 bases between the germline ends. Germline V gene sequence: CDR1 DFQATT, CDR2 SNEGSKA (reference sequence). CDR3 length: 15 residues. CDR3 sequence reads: CSARIPNGGNSPLHF. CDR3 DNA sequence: TGCAGTGCTCGTATCCCGAACGGGGGTAATTCACCCCTCCACTTT.

Here the CDR3 DNA reads TGTGCCAGCGTGACTAGCGGGGCGTCTCGGCATGAGCAGTTCTTC. Translation gives CASVTSGASRHEQFF. The chain recombines TRBV12-3 or TRBV12-4 with TRBJ2-1, with 11 bases identical to TRBD2. V gave up 8 bases and J gave up 8 bases; unmatched junction bases: 11. The CDR3 length is 15 residues.

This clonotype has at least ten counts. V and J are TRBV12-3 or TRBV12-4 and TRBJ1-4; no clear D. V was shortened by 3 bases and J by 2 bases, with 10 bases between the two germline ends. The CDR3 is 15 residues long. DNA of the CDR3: TGTGCCAGCAGTTTGCTCGGAAATACTAATGAAAAACTGTTTTTT. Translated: CASSLLGNTNEKLFF.

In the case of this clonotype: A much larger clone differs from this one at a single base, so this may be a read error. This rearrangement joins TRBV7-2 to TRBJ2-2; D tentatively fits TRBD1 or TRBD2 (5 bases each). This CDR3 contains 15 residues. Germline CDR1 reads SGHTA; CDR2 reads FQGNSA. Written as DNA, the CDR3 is TGTGCCGGCAGCCTCCGAGATGGGGGAGTCGGGGAGCTGTTTTTT. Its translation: CAGSLRDGGVGELFF.

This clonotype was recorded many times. CDR3 region: CASSFGNTEAFF. In DNA, the CDR3 is TGTGCCAGCAGTTTCGGGAACACTGAAGCTTTCTTT. The J gene is TRBJ1-1, the V gene TRBV12-3 or TRBV12-4; D remains ambiguous. This CDR3 has 12 amino acids. The V end was cut by 3 bases, the J end by 1 base, with 3 bases between.

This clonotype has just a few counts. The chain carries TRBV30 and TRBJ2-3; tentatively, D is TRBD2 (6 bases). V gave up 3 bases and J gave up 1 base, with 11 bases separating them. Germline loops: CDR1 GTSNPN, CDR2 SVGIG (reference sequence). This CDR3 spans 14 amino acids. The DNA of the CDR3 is TGTGCCTGGAGACACGGGGGAGGCACAGATACGCAGTATTTT. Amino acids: CAWRHGGGTDTQYF.

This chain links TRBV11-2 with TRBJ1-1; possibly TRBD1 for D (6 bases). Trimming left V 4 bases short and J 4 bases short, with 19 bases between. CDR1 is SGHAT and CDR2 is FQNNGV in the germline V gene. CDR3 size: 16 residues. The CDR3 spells CASSSVQGPLGTEAFF. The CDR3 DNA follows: TGTGCCAGCAGCTCCGTACAGGGACCGCTAGGCACTGAAGCTTTCTTT.

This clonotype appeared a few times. CDR3 amino acids: CASRGQGIDTDTQYF. CDR3 DNA: TGTGCCAGCAGAGGACAGGGGATCGACACAGATACGCAGTATTTT. V usage is TRBV28 and J usage is TRBJ2-3; 9 nucleotides align to TRBD1. The J segment lost 2 bases and the V segment lost 6 bases, leaving 6 bases of the junction unmatched. CDR1 and CDR2 from the germline V gene are MDHEN and SYDVKM. The CDR3 is made up of 15 amino acids.

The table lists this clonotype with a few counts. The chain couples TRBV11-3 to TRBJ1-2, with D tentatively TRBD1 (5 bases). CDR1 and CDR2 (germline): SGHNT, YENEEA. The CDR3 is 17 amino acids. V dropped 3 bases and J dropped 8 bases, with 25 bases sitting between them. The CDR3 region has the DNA TGTGCCAGCAGCTTCGGCCCGTCTCGGGGGTCAGGATACGGCTACACCTTC. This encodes CASSFGPSRGSGYGYTF.